Listed below are T cell receptor beta chains from one sample, sequenced in a study of blood T cell repertoires in COVID-19. This table comes from immunoSEQ multiplex PCR, and its TCRdb copy is limited to in-frame clones, with some not included. Among over 150,000 clones, about 86% were seen once, and the ten largest hold about 9.7%. Sequences were obtained from peripheral blood. These receptors all stem from a man aged 45-65 years with active or convalescent COVID-19. Both conserved end residues are trimmed from each CDR3. D genes are given only for firm matches.

D gene	V gene	J gene	CDR3 protein
-	TRBV28	TRBJ2-5	ASSFGVETQY
TRBD1	TRBV4-2	TRBJ1-4	ASSPRPGQGVVTNEKLF
-	TRBV21-1	TRBJ2-1	ASSTLRLAGSSVYHEQF
TRBD1	TRBV28	TRBJ1-2	ASVAGGVAYGYT
TRBD2	TRBV11-2	TRBJ2-1	ASGSGVPVVDEQF
TRBD1	TRBV18	TRBJ1-1	ASSPTGAALLNTEAF
TRBD1	TRBV30	TRBJ1-1	AWSLQGAAF
-	TRBV7-2	TRBJ2-4	ASSLSGNGGIQY
-	TRBV5-1	TRBJ2-7	ASSPRVHSYEQY
TRBD2	TRBV14	TRBJ2-2	ASSQERLAGVPGTGELF
-	TRBV7-9	TRBJ1-4	ASSFTTVEKLF
TRBD1	TRBV6-6	TRBJ2-2	ASSRQGLGFAGELF
-	TRBV11-2	TRBJ2-5	ASSLGRAGETQY
TRBD1	TRBV29-1	TRBJ2-2	STTGTDTGELF
TRBD2	TRBV7-9	TRBJ2-2	ASPTRGTSGRRNTGELF
TRBD1	TRBV5-4	TRBJ1-4	ASSVDRFQEKLF
TRBD1	TRBV25-1	TRBJ1-3	ASSESGRGFGNTIY
-	TRBV18	TRBJ2-2	ASSPPGGRNTGELF
TRBD1	TRBV7-3	TRBJ2-1	ASSLMAGTGGYNEQF
-	TRBV5-5	TRBJ1-6	ASSLPAYNSPLH
TRBD2	TRBV28	TRBJ2-1	ASSLLGLAGGFAYNEQF
-	TRBV2	TRBJ2-3	ASSAYGVGDTQY
TRBD1	TRBV5-1	TRBJ2-5	ASRRDSSVETQY
TRBD1	TRBV5-1	TRBJ2-4	ASTPTDRDNIQY
-	TRBV5-1	TRBJ2-2	ASRLGTANTGELF
-	TRBV14	TRBJ1-6	ASRQSGLGNSPLH
TRBD1	TRBV5-1	TRBJ1-5	ASSVGDSRNQPQH
-	TRBV21-1	TRBJ1-1	ASSKNVNGESNTEAF
TRBD1	TRBV5-6	TRBJ1-1	ASSLFQGATF
TRBD1	TRBV14	TRBJ1-6	ASSQIDRGLNSPLH
TRBD2	TRBV27	TRBJ2-7	ASSSKRGASYEQY
-	TRBV19	TRBJ2-5	ASLDNQETQY
TRBD1	TRBV28	TRBJ1-5	ASLAGTAYQPQH
TRBD1	TRBV5-1	TRBJ1-1	ASSRGDRNTEAF
-	TRBV20-1	TRBJ1-1	SASSGLTSNTEAF
TRBD1	TRBV19	TRBJ1-2	ASSGTAPNYGYT
-	TRBV10-3	TRBJ2-3	AISGEAGSTDTQY
-	TRBV6-1	TRBJ2-2	ASSEQGGGELF
TRBD1	TRBV19	TRBJ2-6	ASSSGTGDSGANVLT
-	TRBV9	TRBJ2-3	ASSPGLLTDTQY
-	TRBV7-3	TRBJ2-6	ASSLRTAGANVLT
-	TRBV28	TRBJ1-5	ASSSGNQPQH
TRBD1	TRBV14	TRBJ1-3	ASSPTGAGNTIY
-	TRBV2	TRBJ1-1	ASSWAAEAF
TRBD1	TRBV5-1	TRBJ1-6	ASSLRVHGQENSPLH
-	TRBV3-1/TRBV3-2	TRBJ1-2	ASSQVPGGDGYT
-	TRBV12-5	TRBJ2-1	ASGLTLKREQF
-	TRBV30	TRBJ1-1	AWSDKSGSTEAF